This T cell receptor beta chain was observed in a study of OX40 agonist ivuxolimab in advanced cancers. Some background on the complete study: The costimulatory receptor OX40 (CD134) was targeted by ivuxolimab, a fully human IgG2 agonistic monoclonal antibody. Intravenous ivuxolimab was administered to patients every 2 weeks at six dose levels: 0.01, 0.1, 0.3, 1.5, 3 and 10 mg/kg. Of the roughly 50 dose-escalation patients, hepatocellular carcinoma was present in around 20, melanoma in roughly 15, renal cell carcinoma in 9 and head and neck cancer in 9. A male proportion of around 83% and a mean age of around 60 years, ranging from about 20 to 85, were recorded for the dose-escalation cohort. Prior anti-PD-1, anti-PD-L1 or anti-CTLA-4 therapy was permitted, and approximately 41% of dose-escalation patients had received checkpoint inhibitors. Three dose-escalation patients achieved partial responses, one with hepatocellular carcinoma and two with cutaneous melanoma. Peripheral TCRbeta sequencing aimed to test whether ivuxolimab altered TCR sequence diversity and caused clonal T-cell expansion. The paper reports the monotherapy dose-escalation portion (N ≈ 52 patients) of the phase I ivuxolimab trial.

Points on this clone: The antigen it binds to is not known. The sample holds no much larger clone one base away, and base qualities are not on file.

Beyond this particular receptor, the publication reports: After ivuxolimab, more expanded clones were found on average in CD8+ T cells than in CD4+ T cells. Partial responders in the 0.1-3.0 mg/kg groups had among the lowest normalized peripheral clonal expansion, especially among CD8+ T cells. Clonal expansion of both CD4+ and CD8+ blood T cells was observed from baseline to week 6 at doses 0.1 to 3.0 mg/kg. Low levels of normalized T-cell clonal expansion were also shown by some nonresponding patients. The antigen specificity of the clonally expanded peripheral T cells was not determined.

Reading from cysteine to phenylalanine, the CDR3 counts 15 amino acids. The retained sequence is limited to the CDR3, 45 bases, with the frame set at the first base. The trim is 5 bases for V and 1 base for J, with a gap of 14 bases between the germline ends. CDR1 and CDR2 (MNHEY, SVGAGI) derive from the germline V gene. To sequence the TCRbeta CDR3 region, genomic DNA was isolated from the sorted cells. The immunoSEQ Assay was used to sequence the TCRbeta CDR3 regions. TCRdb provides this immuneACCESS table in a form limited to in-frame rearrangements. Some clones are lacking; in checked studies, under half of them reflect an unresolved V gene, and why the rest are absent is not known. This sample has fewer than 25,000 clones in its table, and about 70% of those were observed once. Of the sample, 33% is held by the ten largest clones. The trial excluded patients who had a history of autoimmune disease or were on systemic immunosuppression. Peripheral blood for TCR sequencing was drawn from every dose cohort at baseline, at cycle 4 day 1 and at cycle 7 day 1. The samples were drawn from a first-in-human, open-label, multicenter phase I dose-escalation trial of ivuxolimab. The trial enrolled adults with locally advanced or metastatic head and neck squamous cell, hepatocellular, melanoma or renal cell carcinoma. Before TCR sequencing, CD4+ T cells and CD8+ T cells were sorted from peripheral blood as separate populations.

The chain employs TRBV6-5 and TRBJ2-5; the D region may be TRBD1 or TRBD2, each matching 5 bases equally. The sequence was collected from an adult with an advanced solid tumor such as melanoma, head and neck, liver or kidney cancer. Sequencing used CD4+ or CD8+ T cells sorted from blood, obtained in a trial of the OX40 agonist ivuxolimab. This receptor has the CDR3 CASSGLTGPQETQYF. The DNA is TGTGCCAGCAGTGGGCTCACGGGGCCCCAAGAGACCCAGTACTTC.